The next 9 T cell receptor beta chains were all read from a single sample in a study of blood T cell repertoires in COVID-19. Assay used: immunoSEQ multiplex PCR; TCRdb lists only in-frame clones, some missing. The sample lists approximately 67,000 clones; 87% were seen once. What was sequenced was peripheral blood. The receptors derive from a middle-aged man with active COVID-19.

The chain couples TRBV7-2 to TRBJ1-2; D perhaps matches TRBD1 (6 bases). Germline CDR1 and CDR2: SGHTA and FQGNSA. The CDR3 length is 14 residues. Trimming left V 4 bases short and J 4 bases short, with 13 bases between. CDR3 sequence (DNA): TGTGCCAGCAGCTCCCAGGGGAGCTCCTATGGCTACACCTTC. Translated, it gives CASSSQGSSYGYTF.

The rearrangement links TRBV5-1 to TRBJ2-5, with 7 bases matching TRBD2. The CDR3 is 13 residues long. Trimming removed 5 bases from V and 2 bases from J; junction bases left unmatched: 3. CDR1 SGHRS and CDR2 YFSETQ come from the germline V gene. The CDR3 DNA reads TGCGCCAGCAGGCGGGGACTACAAGAGACCCAGTACTTC. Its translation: CASRRGLQETQYF.

The CDR3 DNA reads as TGCGCCAGCAGTCCCCCTGACACTGAAGCTTTCTTT. This sequence encodes CASSPPDTEAFF. This chain uses TRBV23-1 with TRBJ1-1; D unresolved. TRBV23-1 is sorted into the ORF group, with uncertain function. V lost 4 bases to trimming and J lost 3 bases, with 6 bases between them. This CDR3 spans 12 amino acids.

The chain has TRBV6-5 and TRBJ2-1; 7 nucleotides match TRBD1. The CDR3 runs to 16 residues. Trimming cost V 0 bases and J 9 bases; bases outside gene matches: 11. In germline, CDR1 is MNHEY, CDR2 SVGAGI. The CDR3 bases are TGTGCCAGCAGTTACTCGTTCGCAGGGGGTATAGGTGAGCAGTTCTTC. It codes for CASSYSFAGGIGEQFF.

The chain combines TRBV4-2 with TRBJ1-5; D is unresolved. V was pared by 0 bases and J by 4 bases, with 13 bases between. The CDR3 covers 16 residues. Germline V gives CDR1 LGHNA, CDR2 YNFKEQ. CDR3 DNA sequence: TGTGCCAGCAGCCAAGATCTCTCGGGTATGAATCAGCCCCAGCATTTT. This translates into CASSQDLSGMNQPQHF.

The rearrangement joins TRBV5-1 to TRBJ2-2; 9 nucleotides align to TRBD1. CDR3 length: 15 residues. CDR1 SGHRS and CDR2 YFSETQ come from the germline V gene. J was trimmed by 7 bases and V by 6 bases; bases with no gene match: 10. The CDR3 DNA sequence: TGCGCCAGCACCGTGACAGGGGGTTACAACGGGGAGCTGTTTTTT. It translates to CASTVTGGYNGELFF.

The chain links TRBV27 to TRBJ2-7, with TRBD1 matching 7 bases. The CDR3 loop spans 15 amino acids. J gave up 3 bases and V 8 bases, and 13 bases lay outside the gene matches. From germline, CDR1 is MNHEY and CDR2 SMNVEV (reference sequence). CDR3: CASRAPGQLIYEQYF. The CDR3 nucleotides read TGTGCCAGCCGGGCACCGGGACAGCTTATCTACGAGCAGTACTTC.

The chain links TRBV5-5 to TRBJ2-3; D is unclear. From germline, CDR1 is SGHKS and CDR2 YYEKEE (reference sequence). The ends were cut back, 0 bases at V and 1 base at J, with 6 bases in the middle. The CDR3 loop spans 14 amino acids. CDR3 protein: CASSLGGGTDTQYF. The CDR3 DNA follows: TGTGCCAGCAGCTTGGGCGGAGGCACAGATACGCAGTATTTT. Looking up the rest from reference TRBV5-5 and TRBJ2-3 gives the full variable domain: DAGVTQSPTHLIKTRGQQVTLRCSPISGHKSVSWYQQVLGQGPQFIFQYYEKEERGRGNFPDRFSARQFPNYSSELNVNALLLGDSALYLCASSLGGGTDTQYFGPGTRLTVL.

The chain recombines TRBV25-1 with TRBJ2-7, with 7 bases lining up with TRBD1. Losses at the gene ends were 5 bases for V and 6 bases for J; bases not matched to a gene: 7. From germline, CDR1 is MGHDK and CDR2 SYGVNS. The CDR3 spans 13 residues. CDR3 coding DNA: TGTGCCAGCAGTAGACAGGGCTCCGGCGAGCAGTACTTC. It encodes CASSRQGSGEQYF.